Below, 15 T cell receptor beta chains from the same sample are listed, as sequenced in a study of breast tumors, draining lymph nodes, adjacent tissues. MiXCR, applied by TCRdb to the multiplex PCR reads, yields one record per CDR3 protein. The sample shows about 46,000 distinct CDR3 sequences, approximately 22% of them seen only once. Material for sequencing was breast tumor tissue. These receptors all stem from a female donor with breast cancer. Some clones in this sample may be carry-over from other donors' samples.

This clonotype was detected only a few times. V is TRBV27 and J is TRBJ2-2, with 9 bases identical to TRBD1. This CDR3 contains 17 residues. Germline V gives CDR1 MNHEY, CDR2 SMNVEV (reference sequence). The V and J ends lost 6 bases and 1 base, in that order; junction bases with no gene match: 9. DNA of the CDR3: TGTGCCAGCAGCTGGACAGGGGTGGGTGGGAACACCGGGGAGCTGTTTTTT. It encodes CASSWTGVGGNTGELFF.

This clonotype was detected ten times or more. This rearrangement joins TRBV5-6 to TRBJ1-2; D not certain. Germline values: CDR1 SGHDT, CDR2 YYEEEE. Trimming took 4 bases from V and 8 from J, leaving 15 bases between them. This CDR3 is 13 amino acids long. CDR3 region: CASSVGGLRGYTF. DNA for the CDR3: TGTGCCAGCAGCGTAGGAGGGCTGCGGGGCTACACCTTC.

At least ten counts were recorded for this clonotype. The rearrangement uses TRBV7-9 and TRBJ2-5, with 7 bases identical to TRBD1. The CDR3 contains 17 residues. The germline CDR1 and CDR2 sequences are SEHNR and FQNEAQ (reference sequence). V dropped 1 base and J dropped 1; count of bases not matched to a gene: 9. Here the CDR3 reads CASSLGRGQKIQETQYF. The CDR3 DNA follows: TGTGCCAGCAGCTTAGGACGGGGACAGAAGATCCAAGAGACCCAGTACTTC.

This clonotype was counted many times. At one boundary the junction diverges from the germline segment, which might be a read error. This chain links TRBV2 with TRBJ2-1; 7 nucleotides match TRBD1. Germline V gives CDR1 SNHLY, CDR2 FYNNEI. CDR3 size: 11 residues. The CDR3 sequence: CASREGTDFFF. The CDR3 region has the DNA TGTGCCAGCAGGGAAGGGACAGATTTCTTCTTC.

In DNA form, the CDR3 reads TGTGCCAGCAGCTTAGACCTAGCGGGAGGGGCAGATACGCAGTATTTT. It is translated as CASSLDLAGGADTQYF. The rearrangement joins TRBV7-9 to TRBJ2-3; 12 bases match TRBD2. V lost 1 base and J lost 4; bases outside the gene matches: 3. The CDR3 sequence is 16 residues long. Germline V gene sequence: CDR1 SEHNR, CDR2 FQNEAQ (reference sequence).

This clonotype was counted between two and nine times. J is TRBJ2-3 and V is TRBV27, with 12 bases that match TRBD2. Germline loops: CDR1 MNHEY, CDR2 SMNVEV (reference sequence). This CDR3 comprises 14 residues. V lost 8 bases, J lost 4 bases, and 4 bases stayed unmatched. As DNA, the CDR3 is TGTGCCAGCCAGGGACTAGCGGGCCCAGATACGCAGTATTTT. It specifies CASQGLAGPDTQYF.

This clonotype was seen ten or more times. The CDR3 spells CASSSGLNYGYTF. The CDR3 DNA is TGTGCCAGCAGCTCAGGGTTGAACTATGGCTACACCTTC. The V and J genes are TRBV5-5 and TRBJ1-2; possible D gene TRBD1, 5 bases. This CDR3 has 13 amino acids. Germline V lookup: CDR1 SGHKS, CDR2 YYEKEE (reference sequence). Trimming cost V 3 bases and J 2 bases, with 8 bases left between them. Full variable domain (remainder filled in from reference TRBV5-5 and TRBJ1-2): DAGVTQSPTHLIKTRGQQVTLRCSPISGHKSVSWYQQVLGQGPQFIFQYYEKEERGRGNFPDRFSARQFPNYSSELNVNALLLGDSALYLCASSSGLNYGYTFGSGTRLTVV.

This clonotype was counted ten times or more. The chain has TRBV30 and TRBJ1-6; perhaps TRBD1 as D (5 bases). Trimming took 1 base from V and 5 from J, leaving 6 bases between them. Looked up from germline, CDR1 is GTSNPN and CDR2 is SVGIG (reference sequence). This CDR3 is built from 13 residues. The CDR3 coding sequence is TGTGCCTGGAGTGGACAGAATAATTCACCCCTCCACTTT. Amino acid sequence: CAWSGQNNSPLHF. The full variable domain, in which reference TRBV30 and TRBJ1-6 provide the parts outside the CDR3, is SQTIHQWPATLVQPVGSPLSLECTVEGTSNPNLYWYRQAAGRGLQLLFYSVGIGQISSEVPQNLSASRPQDRQFILSSKKLLLSDSGFYLCAWSGQNNSPLHFGNGTRLTVT.

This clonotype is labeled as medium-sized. CDR3 amino acids: CASTTGNLQPQHF. DNA of the CDR3: TGTGCCAGCACGACAGGGAATTTGCAGCCCCAGCATTTT. This chain uses TRBV27 with TRBJ1-5; 7 bases map to TRBD1. The CDR3 sequence is 13 residues long. Per germline, CDR1 MNHEY and CDR2 SMNVEV (reference sequence). The junction had 7 bases not matched to a gene; V was cut back by 7 bases and J by 7 bases.

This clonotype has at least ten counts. The CDR3 loop reads CASSPGGDYGYTF. CDR3 sequence (DNA): TGTGCCAGCAGTCCAGGGGGTGACTATGGCTACACCTTC. The chain is built from TRBV6-4 and TRBJ1-2; 7 nucleotides line up with TRBD1. CDR1 is MRHNA, CDR2 SNTAGT, per germline. The CDR3 runs 13 residues. V was pared by 5 bases and J by 3 bases, with 3 bases of the junction left unmatched.

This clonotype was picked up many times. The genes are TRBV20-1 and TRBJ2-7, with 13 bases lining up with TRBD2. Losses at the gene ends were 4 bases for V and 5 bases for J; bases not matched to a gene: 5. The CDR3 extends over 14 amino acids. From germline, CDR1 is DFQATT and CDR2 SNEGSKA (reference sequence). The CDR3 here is CSANGLAGDHEQYF. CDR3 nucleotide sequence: TGCAGTGCTAATGGACTAGCGGGAGACCACGAGCAGTACTTC.

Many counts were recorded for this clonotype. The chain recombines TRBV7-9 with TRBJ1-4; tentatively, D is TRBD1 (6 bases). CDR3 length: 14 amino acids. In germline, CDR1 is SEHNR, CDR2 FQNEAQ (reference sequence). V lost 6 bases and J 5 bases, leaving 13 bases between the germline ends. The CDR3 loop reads CASSLGQGNEKLFF. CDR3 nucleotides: TGTGCCAGCAGTTTGGGACAAGGAAATGAAAAACTGTTTTTT.

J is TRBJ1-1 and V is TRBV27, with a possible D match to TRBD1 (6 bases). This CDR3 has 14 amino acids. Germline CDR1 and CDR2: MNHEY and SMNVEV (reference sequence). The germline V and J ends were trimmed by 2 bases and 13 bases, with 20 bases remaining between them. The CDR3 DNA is TGTGCCAGCAGTTTAGATGGTCGGGGGGGCAGACTTTTCTTT. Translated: CASSLDGRGGRLFF.

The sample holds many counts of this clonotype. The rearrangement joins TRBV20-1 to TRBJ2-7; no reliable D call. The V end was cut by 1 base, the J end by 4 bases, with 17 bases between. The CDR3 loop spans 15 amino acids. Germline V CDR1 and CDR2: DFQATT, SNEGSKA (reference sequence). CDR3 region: CSARVGGTDGYEQYF. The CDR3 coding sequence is TGCAGTGCTAGAGTCGGTGGCACCGACGGATACGAGCAGTACTTC.

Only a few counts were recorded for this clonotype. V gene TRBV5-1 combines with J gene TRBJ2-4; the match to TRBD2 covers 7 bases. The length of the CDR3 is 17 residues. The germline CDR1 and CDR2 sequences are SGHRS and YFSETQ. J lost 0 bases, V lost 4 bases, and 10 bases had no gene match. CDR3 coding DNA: TGCGCCAGCAGCCGAGGGGCTAGCGGTTTAGCCAAAAACATTCAGTACTTC. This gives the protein CASSRGASGLAKNIQYF.